The text below deals with one T cell receptor (beta chain). Source study methods: For nucleated cells, counts were estimated from reference gene primer amplification. Profiling relied on immunoSEQ multiplex PCR, and the TCRdb table lists in-frame clones only, not all of them. The DNA was the basis for D and trimming; V, J and clone size are from that table. The table includes about 240,000 clones, 65% to 90% detected once. These data are taken from a study of blood T cell repertoires in COVID-19. Study context: COVID-19 samples collected from the United States, Italy and Spain covered acute and convalescent phases. T cells, B-cell-depleted T cells, or PBMCs supplied cDNA or gDNA.

The sequencing input was peripheral blood. The TCR originated in a woman aged 70-85 years with acute or convalescent COVID-19.

CDR3: CAISAPEKPQGNTIYF. CDR3 coding DNA: TGTGCCATCAGTGCCCCAGAAAAACCACAGGGAAACACCATATATTTT. J is TRBJ1-3 and V is TRBV10-3; D gene ambiguous. CDR1 is ENHRY, CDR2 SYGVKD, per germline. V dropped 4 bases and J dropped 4 bases, with 17 bases sitting between them. The CDR3 extends over 16 amino acids.